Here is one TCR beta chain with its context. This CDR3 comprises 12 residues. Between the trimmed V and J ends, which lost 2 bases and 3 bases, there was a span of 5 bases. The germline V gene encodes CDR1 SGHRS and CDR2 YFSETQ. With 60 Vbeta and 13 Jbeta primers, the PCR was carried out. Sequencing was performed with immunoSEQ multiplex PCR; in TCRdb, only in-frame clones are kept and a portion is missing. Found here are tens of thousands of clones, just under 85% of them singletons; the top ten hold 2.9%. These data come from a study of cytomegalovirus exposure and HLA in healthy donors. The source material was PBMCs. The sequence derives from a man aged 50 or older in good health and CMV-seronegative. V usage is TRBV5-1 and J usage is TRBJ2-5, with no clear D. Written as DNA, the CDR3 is TGCGCCAGCAGCTTCAGTGAAGAGACCCAGTACTTC. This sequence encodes CASSFSEETQYF.